The next 15 T cell receptor beta chains were all read from a single sample in a study of Graves' ophthalmopathy and Graves' hyperthyroidism. TCR beta CDR3 amplification used RNA transcripts. Second-round multiplex PCR followed a first-round RT-PCR using HTBI primers. One entry per CDR3 protein results from TCRdb running MiXCR on the multiplex PCR reads. The table includes about 640,000 distinct CDR3 sequences, over 40% detected once. Material: peripheral blood. These receptors were obtained from an adult man with Graves' ophthalmopathy.

Many counts were recorded for this clonotype. Possible read error: a much larger clone is one base away. The genes are TRBV6-1 and TRBJ2-6; D not resolved. V lost 3 bases, J lost 0 bases, and 6 bases lay in between. The germline V gene encodes CDR1 MNHNS and CDR2 SASEGT. CDR3 length: 15 residues. CDR3 in DNA: TGTGCCAGCAGTGAGAAGAGCTCTGGGGCCAACGTCCTGACTTTC. It specifies CASSEKSSGANVLTF.

In this sample, this clonotype turned up a few times. Just one base apart from a much larger clone, this may be a read error. This chain links TRBV6-5 with TRBJ1-1; D remains ambiguous. V gave up 2 bases and J gave up 1 base, with 5 bases separating them. Germline assignment: CDR1 MNHEY and CDR2 SVGAGI. CDR3 length: 13 amino acids. CDR3 protein: CASSYRANTEAFF. The CDR3 DNA follows: TGTGCCAGCAGTTACAGGGCGAACACTGAAGCTTTCTTT.

At least ten counts were recorded for this clonotype. The chain uses TRBV19 and TRBJ1-5; maybe TRBD1 (6 bases). V was clipped by 6 bases and J by 3 bases, with 12 bases between them. The CDR3 totals 14 residues. Germline lookup yields CDR1 LNHDA and CDR2 SQIVND (reference sequence). The CDR3 reads CASSRTANNQPQHF. CDR3 DNA sequence: TGTGCCAGTAGCCGGACAGCAAACAATCAGCCCCAGCATTTT.

The V call is TRBV5-1, the J call TRBJ2-7; 7 bases are shared with TRBD2. The CDR3 is made up of 15 amino acids. Germline V gives CDR1 SGHRS, CDR2 YFSETQ. V was clipped by 4 bases and J by 1 base; unmatched bases: 8. CDR3 nucleotide sequence: TGCGCCAGCAGCCCCTGGGCGGGGGTTTCCTACGAGCAGTACTTC. Encoded protein: CASSPWAGVSYEQYF.

Concerning this clonotype: Since a much larger clone is just one base distant, this may be a read error. V and J are TRBV7-6 and TRBJ2-5, with D unresolved. CDR1 SGHVS and CDR2 FNYEAQ come from the germline V gene. This CDR3 has 11 amino acids. Between the trimmed V and J ends, which lost 8 bases and 5 bases, there was a span of 9 bases. The chain's CDR3 is CASGVRETQYF. The CDR3, as DNA: TGTGCCAGCGGAGTACGGGAGACCCAGTACTTC.

The chain uses TRBV20-1 and TRBJ1-5; the D is unclear. Germline V gene sequence: CDR1 DFQATT, CDR2 SNEGSKA (reference sequence). There are 17 residues in the CDR3. The V end was cut by 1 base, the J end by 1 base, with 17 bases between. The CDR3 region has the DNA TGCAGTGCTAGAGTTGTGACGGCCCACGGGAGCAATCAGCCCCAGCATTTT. Its translation: CSARVVTAHGSNQPQHF.

This clonotype was seen at least ten times. The rearrangement joins TRBV5-1 to TRBJ1-6; a possible D gene is TRBD1 (6 bases). CDR3 length: 15 amino acids. The germline gives CDR1 SGHRS, CDR2 YFSETQ. V dropped 6 bases and J dropped 8 bases, with 18 bases sitting between them. The CDR3 bases are TGCGCCAGCACGAGTCAGACAGGCTCCGATTCACCCCTCCACTTT. It specifies CASTSQTGSDSPLHF.

At least ten counts were recorded for this clonotype. The rearrangement uses TRBV4-3 and TRBJ2-5, with TRBD1 identical over 9 bases. Trimming at V came to 0 bases and at J to 6 bases, leaving 8 bases not matched to a gene. The CDR3 sequence is 16 residues long. In germline, CDR1 is LGHNA, CDR2 YSLEER. The DNA of the CDR3 is TGCGCCAGCAGCCAAGATTGGGGGGACAGGGCCCAGACCCAGTACTTC. It specifies CASSQDWGDRAQTQYF.

The J gene is TRBJ1-1, the V gene TRBV5-1; D is possibly TRBD1 (5 bases). The germline V gene encodes CDR1 SGHRS and CDR2 YFSETQ. The CDR3 is made up of 14 amino acids. The ends were cut back, 9 bases at V and 1 base at J, with 16 bases in the middle. CDR3 residues: CAIQSHGANTEAFF. Written as DNA, the CDR3 is TGCGCCATCCAGAGTCACGGGGCGAACACTGAAGCTTTCTTT.

This clonotype was observed at least ten times. This rearrangement joins TRBV15 to TRBJ1-4; D is unclear. The length of the CDR3 is 17 residues. V was shortened by 1 base and J by 0 bases, with 12 bases between the two germline ends. CDR1 LNHNV and CDR2 YYDKDF come from the germline V gene (reference sequence). The CDR3 bases are TGTGCCACCAGCAGAGGAACGACGGATGCAACTAATGAAAAACTGTTTTTT. This encodes CATSRGTTDATNEKLFF.

The gene calls are TRBV10-3 and TRBJ2-7; 10 bases map to TRBD1. J gave up 6 bases and V 10 bases, and 6 bases lay outside the gene matches. Germline values: CDR1 ENHRY, CDR2 SYGVKD. The CDR3 runs 12 residues. The CDR3 nucleotides read TGTGCCACCGACAGGGGGCGGGGCGAGCAGTACTTC. It translates to CATDRGRGEQYF.

On this clonotype itself: This is likely a read error, given that the CDR3 carries no conserved phenylalanine or tryptophan at its end. The V and J genes are TRBV15 and TRBJ1-1; D is possibly TRBD1 (5 bases). V gave up 6 bases and J gave up 1 base, with 12 bases separating them. Germline V gene lookup returns CDR1 LNHNV and CDR2 YYDKDF (reference sequence). CDR3 length equals 14 residues. CDR3 in DNA: TGTGCCACCAGTGGGGGTAGGGGGAACACTGAAGCTTTCCTT. Its protein product is CATSGGRGNTEAFL.

The table lists this clonotype with a count of one. A much larger clone differs by one base, so this may be a read error. The J gene is TRBJ2-5, the V gene TRBV7-3; D call uncertain. Trimming cost V 5 bases and J 4 bases, with 11 bases left between them. The CDR3 has 13 residues. CDR1 and CDR2 from the germline V gene are SGHTA and FQGTGA. CDR3 bases: TGTGCCAGCAGCATAGGCTCGGTAGAGACCCAGTACTTC. This translates into CASSIGSVETQYF.

The CDR3 loop is CSVEDRSGGNTIYF. The CDR3 DNA sequence: TGCAGCGTTGAGGACAGGTCGGGCGGAAACACCATATATTTT. The V and J genes are TRBV29-1 and TRBJ1-3; 7 bases align to TRBD1. Trimming cost V 3 bases and J 4 bases; bases outside gene matches: 6. The germline gives CDR1 SQVTM, CDR2 ANQGSEA. The CDR3 runs to 14 residues.

In its sample, this clonotype was seen once. J is TRBJ2-6 and V is TRBV12-3 or TRBV12-4; D is unresolved. V lost 4 bases and J 0 bases, leaving 13 bases between the germline ends. The CDR3 is made up of 17 amino acids. CDR3 amino acids: CASSSGLAISGANVLTF. CDR3 nucleotides: TGTGCCAGCAGTTCCGGGCTCGCTATCTCTGGGGCCAACGTCCTGACTTTC.